The subject of this entry is one T cell receptor (beta chain). Its specificity is unknown. Germline V gives CDR1 SGHNT, CDR2 YENEEA. Deletions cut 4 bases from V and 4 bases from J, with 20 bases between. CDR3 length equals 17 residues. These data come from a study of T-cell reconstitution after alpha-beta-depleted transplantation in children. The study, taken as a whole, reports: The authors attributed T-cell counts and diversity one year after transplant mostly to newly produced T cells. At day 60, the high TCRbeta diversity found in some patients originated from recipient T cells and thymic progenitors that had survived. Expanded clones from the graft, numbering several hundred, reportedly supplied alpha-beta T cells about two months after transplant.

Unique molecular identifiers were incorporated into the prepared TCRbeta library. TCRdb analysed the PCR reads with MiXCR anew, one entry per CDR3 protein. The repertoire holds approximately 47,000 distinct CDR3 sequences, with approximately 52% as singletons. The sequences come from peripheral blood, collected before TCRalphabeta/CD19-depleted stem cell transplant. The sequence derives from a boy younger than two with SCID, due to receive a stem cell transplant. The chain is built from TRBV11-3 and TRBJ2-1; maybe TRBD2 (6 bases). Here the CDR3 reads CASSSPQRGGAYNEQFF. The DNA for the CDR3 is TGTGCCAGCAGCTCCCCCCAGCGTGGAGGGGCTTACAATGAGCAGTTCTTC.